These T cell receptor beta chains were read from a single sample in a study of blood T cell repertoires in COVID-19. Using immunoSEQ multiplex PCR, the repertoire was profiled, and TCRdb retains in-frame clones only, with some absent. The sample lists roughly 60,000 clones; roughly 87% were seen once. What was sequenced was peripheral blood. The receptor set was obtained from a human donor with acute or convalescent COVID-19. The donor label of this sample is uncertain. Both conserved end residues are part of each CDR3. The D gene is left open where the match is weak. Rows give clone size only sometimes, using once, few, many, or a class for an expanded clone.

clone size: -
V gene: TRBV7-2
D gene: -
J gene: TRBJ2-1
CDR3 protein: CASSISQGSDEQFF
CDR3 DNA: TGTGCCAGCAGCATCTCCCAGGGTTCCGATGAGCAGTTCTTC

clone size: -
V gene: TRBV5-4
D gene: TRBD1
J gene: TRBJ2-1
CDR3 protein: CASSPETGSSYNEQFF
CDR3 DNA: TGTGCCAGCAGCCCCGAGACAGGGAGCTCCTACAATGAGCAGTTCTTC

clone size: once
V gene: TRBV2
D gene: TRBD1
J gene: TRBJ2-5
CDR3 protein: CASTIQGAFQETQYF
CDR3 DNA: TGTGCCAGCACTATACAGGGGGCCTTTCAAGAGACCCAGTACTTC

clone size: -
V gene: TRBV5-1
D gene: TRBD2
J gene: TRBJ2-3
CDR3 protein: CASSSRGASGGAKLTDTQYF
CDR3 DNA: TGCGCCAGCAGCTCCCGCGGCGCTAGCGGGGGGGCCAAGTTAACAGATACGCAGTATTTT

clone size: -
V gene: TRBV7-8
D gene: -
J gene: TRBJ1-3
CDR3 protein: CASTYAQGSGNTIYF
CDR3 DNA: TGTGCCAGCACCTACGCACAGGGTTCGGGAAACACCATATATTTT

clone size: -
V gene: TRBV3-1/TRBV3-2
D gene: TRBD1
J gene: TRBJ2-5
CDR3 protein: CASSQEQGTKTQYF
CDR3 DNA: TGTGCCAGCAGCCAAGAACAGGGGACAAAGACCCAGTACTTC

clone size: -
V gene: TRBV6-2/TRBV6-3
D gene: TRBD2
J gene: TRBJ2-1
CDR3 protein: CASSYAGGNYNEQFF
CDR3 DNA: TGTGCCAGCAGTTATGCGGGGGGAAACTACAATGAGCAGTTCTTC

clone size: -
V gene: TRBV19
D gene: -
J gene: TRBJ2-5
CDR3 protein: CASQLEETQYF
CDR3 DNA: TGTGCCAGTCAGTTGGAAGAGACCCAGTACTTC

clone size: -
V gene: TRBV18
D gene: -
J gene: TRBJ2-5
CDR3 protein: CASSPPRAQETQYF
CDR3 DNA: TGTGCCAGCTCACCACCCAGGGCGCAAGAGACCCAGTACTTC

clone size: -
V gene: TRBV25-1
D gene: -
J gene: TRBJ2-1
CDR3 protein: CASSEARTLAYNEQFF
CDR3 DNA: TGTGCCAGCAGTGAAGCCCGAACGCTAGCCTACAATGAGCAGTTCTTC

clone size: -
V gene: TRBV29-1
D gene: TRBD2
J gene: TRBJ2-7
CDR3 protein: CSMGVAGGPNSYEQYF
CDR3 DNA: TGCAGTATGGGGGTAGCGGGAGGGCCCAACTCCTACGAGCAGTACTTC

clone size: once
V gene: TRBV5-1
D gene: -
J gene: TRBJ1-1
CDR3 protein: CASSRGGYTEAFF
CDR3 DNA: TGCGCCAGCAGTCGAGGGGGTTATACTGAAGCTTTCTTT

clone size: -
V gene: TRBV15
D gene: -
J gene: TRBJ2-7
CDR3 protein: CATSRDVEYEQYF
CDR3 DNA: TGTGCCACCAGCAGAGATGTTGAGTACGAGCAGTACTTC

clone size: -
V gene: TRBV5-4
D gene: -
J gene: TRBJ2-2
CDR3 protein: CASSQRGGNTGELFF
CDR3 DNA: TGTGCCAGCAGCCAAAGGGGGGGTAACACCGGGGAGCTGTTTTTT

clone size: -
V gene: TRBV7-9
D gene: TRBD2
J gene: TRBJ2-5
CDR3 protein: CASSLAEGRAGQETQYF
CDR3 DNA: TGTGCCAGCAGCTTAGCGGAGGGACGAGCGGGACAAGAGACCCAGTACTTC

clone size: -
V gene: TRBV5-1
D gene: TRBD1
J gene: TRBJ1-1
CDR3 protein: CASSQGQGRENTEAFF
CDR3 DNA: TGCGCCAGCAGCCAAGGACAGGGAAGGGAGAACACTGAAGCTTTCTTT

clone size: once
V gene: TRBV5-8
D gene: -
J gene: TRBJ1-2
CDR3 protein: CASSLDQNYGYTF
CDR3 DNA: TGTGCCAGCAGCTTGGATCAGAACTATGGCTACACCTTC

clone size: -
V gene: TRBV5-1
D gene: TRBD1
J gene: TRBJ1-2
CDR3 protein: CASSLGLAATGSFRGGYTF
CDR3 DNA: TGCGCCAGCAGCTTGGGTTTGGCCGCGACAGGGAGCTTCCGGGGAGGCTACACCTTC

clone size: -
V gene: TRBV9
D gene: TRBD1
J gene: TRBJ1-4
CDR3 protein: CASSVSGTGHEKLFF
CDR3 DNA: TGTGCCAGCAGCGTCTCCGGGACAGGGCATGAAAAACTGTTTTTT

clone size: few
V gene: TRBV4-2
D gene: TRBD1
J gene: TRBJ1-5
CDR3 protein: CASSQGQTDQPQHF
CDR3 DNA: TGTGCCAGCAGCCAGGGACAGACTGATCAGCCCCAGCATTTT

clone size: -
V gene: TRBV19
D gene: -
J gene: TRBJ2-1
CDR3 protein: CASSKYPGRGLGTEQFF
CDR3 DNA: TGTGCCAGTAGTAAGTATCCGGGGAGAGGTCTCGGTACTGAGCAGTTCTTC

clone size: -
V gene: TRBV11-1
D gene: -
J gene: TRBJ2-1
CDR3 protein: CASSSRQVYNEQFF
CDR3 DNA: TGTGCCAGCAGTTCCAGACAGGTATACAATGAGCAGTTCTTC

clone size: -
V gene: TRBV5-4
D gene: -
J gene: TRBJ2-5
CDR3 protein: CASSLDSGRETQYF
CDR3 DNA: TGTGCCAGCAGCTTGGATTCAGGGAGGGAGACCCAGTACTTC

clone size: -
V gene: TRBV11-2
D gene: TRBD1
J gene: TRBJ1-2
CDR3 protein: CASSSDRASGYTF
CDR3 DNA: TGTGCCAGCAGCTCAGACAGGGCCTCTGGCTACACCTTC

clone size: -
V gene: TRBV30
D gene: TRBD2
J gene: TRBJ2-5
CDR3 protein: CAWSPGTSVETQYF
CDR3 DNA: TGTGCCTGGAGTCCCGGGACTAGCGTAGAGACCCAGTACTTC

clone size: -
V gene: TRBV18
D gene: TRBD1
J gene: TRBJ2-1
CDR3 protein: CASSRDSWNEQFF
CDR3 DNA: TGTGCCAGCTCACGGGACAGTTGGAATGAGCAGTTCTTC

clone size: -
V gene: TRBV19
D gene: -
J gene: TRBJ2-1
CDR3 protein: CASSMAGVGAQFF
CDR3 DNA: TGTGCCAGTAGTATGGCAGGGGTTGGCGCGCAGTTCTTC

clone size: -
V gene: TRBV6-5
D gene: TRBD1
J gene: TRBJ2-6
CDR3 protein: CASTLDRTGANVLTF
CDR3 DNA: TGTGCCAGCACCTTGGACAGGACTGGGGCCAACGTCCTGACTTTC

clone size: few
V gene: TRBV18
D gene: TRBD2
J gene: TRBJ2-1
CDR3 protein: CASSPERGSYNEQFF
CDR3 DNA: TGTGCCAGCTCACCAGAGCGGGGATCCTACAATGAGCAGTTCTTC

clone size: -
V gene: TRBV11-3
D gene: -
J gene: TRBJ2-1
CDR3 protein: CASSVSVGEQFF
CDR3 DNA: TGTGCCAGCAGCGTAAGCGTTGGTGAGCAGTTCTTC

clone size: -
V gene: TRBV20-1
D gene: TRBD1
J gene: TRBJ2-1
CDR3 protein: CSASGTAANEQFF
CDR3 DNA: TGCAGTGCTAGTGGGACAGCAGCCAATGAGCAGTTCTTC

clone size: -
V gene: TRBV4-1
D gene: -
J gene: TRBJ1-1
CDR3 protein: CASSQDGRGGTEAFF
CDR3 DNA: TGCGCCAGCAGCCAAGATGGAAGGGGGGGCACTGAAGCTTTCTTT